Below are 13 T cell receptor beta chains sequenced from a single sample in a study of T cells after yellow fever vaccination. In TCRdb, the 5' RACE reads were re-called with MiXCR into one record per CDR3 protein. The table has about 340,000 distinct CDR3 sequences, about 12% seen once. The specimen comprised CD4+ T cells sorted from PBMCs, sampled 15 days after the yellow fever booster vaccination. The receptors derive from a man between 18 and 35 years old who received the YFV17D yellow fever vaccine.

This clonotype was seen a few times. The CDR3 spells CAISLQGANGYTF. The CDR3 nucleotides are TGTGCCATCAGTTTACAGGGGGCGAATGGCTACACCTTC. J is TRBJ1-2 and V is TRBV10-3; 9 bases align to TRBD1. The CDR3 covers 13 residues. In germline, CDR1 is ENHRY, CDR2 SYGVKD. With 5 bases clipped from V and 6 bases from J, the junction kept 4 bases outside the gene matches.

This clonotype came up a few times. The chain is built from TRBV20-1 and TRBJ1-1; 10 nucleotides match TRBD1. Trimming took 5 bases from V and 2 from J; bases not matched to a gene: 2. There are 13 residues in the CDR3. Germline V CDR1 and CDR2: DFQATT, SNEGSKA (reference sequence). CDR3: CSARTGGNTEAFF. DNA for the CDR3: TGCAGTGCTCGGACAGGGGGAAACACTGAAGCTTTCTTT.

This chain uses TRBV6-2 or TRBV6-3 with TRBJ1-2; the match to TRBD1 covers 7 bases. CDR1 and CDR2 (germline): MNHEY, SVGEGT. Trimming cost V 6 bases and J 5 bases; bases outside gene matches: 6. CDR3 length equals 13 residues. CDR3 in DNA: TGTGCCAGCAGCCCCACAGGGGTTTATGGCTACACCTTC. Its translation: CASSPTGVYGYTF.

CDR3 nucleotides: TGTGCCAGCAGTTCCTACCCTAGCGGGGGGGCCGCAGAGACCCAGTACTTC. This encodes CASSSYPSGGAAETQYF. The chain uses TRBV12-3 or TRBV12-4 and TRBJ2-5; 12 positions agree with TRBD2. The CDR3 is 17 residues long. Germline trimming cut 4 bases from V and 4 bases from J; bases unmatched to any gene: 10.

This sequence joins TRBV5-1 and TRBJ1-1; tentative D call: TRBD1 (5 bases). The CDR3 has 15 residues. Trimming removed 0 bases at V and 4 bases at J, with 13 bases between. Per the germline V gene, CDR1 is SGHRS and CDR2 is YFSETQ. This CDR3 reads CASSLDNIGGTEAFF. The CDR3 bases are TGCGCCAGCAGCTTGGACAACATTGGGGGCACTGAAGCTTTCTTT.

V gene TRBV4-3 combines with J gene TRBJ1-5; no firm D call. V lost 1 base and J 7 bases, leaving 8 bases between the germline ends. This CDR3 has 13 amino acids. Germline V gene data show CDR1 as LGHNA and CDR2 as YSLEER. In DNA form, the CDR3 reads TGCGCCAGCAGCCAAGGCTTCGGCCAGCCCCAGCATTTT. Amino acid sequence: CASSQGFGQPQHF.

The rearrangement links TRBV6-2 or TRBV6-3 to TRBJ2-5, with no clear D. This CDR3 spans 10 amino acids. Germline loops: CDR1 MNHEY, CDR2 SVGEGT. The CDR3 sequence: CQDLRETQYF. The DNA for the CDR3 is TGTCAGGACCTTCGGGAGACCCAGTACTTC.

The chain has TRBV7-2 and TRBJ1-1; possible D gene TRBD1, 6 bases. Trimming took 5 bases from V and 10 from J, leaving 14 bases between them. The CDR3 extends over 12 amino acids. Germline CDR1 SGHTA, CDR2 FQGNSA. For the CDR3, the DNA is TGTGCCAGCAGCCGCTTTGGACAGCCAGCTTTCTTT. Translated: CASSRFGQPAFF.

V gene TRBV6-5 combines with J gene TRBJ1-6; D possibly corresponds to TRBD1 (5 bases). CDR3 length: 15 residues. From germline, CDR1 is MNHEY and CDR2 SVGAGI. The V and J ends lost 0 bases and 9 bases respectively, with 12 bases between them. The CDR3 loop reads CASSYSTGRGSPLHF. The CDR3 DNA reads TGTGCCAGCAGTTACTCGACGGGAAGGGGTTCACCCCTCCACTTT.

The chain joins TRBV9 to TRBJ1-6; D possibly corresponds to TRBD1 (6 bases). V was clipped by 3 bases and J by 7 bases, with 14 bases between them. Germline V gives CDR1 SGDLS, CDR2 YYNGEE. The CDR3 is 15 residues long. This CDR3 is CASSDHGGFNSPLHF. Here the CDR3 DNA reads TGTGCCAGCAGCGACCACGGGGGCTTCAATTCACCCCTCCACTTT.

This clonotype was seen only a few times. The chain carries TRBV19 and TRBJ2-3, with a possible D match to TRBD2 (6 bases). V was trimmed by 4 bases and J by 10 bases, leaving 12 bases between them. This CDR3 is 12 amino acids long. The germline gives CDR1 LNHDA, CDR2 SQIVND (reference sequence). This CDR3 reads CASSTQSGAQYF. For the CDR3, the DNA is TGTGCCAGTAGTACCCAGTCGGGAGCGCAGTATTTT. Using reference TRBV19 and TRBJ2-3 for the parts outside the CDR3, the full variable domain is DGGITQSPKYLFRKEGQNVTLSCEQNLNHDAMYWYRQDPGQGLRLIYYSQIVNDFQKGDIAEGYSVSREKKESFPLTVTSAQKNPTAFYLCASSTQSGAQYFGPGTRLTVL.

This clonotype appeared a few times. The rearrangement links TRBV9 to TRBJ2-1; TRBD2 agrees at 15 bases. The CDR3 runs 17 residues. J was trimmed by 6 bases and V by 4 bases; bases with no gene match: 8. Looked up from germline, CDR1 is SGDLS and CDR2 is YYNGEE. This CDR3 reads CASSPGTSGGHRNEQFF. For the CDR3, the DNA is TGTGCCAGCAGCCCCGGGACTAGCGGGGGGCACCGCAATGAGCAGTTCTTC.

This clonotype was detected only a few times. The CDR3 bases are TGTGCCACCCCCGGATCCACCATATATTTT. This gives the protein CATPGSTIYF. The chain links TRBV10-3 to TRBJ1-3; D not certain. Trimming took 10 bases from V and 9 from J, leaving 10 bases between them. Germline V gene data show CDR1 as ENHRY and CDR2 as SYGVKD. The CDR3 is 10 amino acids.